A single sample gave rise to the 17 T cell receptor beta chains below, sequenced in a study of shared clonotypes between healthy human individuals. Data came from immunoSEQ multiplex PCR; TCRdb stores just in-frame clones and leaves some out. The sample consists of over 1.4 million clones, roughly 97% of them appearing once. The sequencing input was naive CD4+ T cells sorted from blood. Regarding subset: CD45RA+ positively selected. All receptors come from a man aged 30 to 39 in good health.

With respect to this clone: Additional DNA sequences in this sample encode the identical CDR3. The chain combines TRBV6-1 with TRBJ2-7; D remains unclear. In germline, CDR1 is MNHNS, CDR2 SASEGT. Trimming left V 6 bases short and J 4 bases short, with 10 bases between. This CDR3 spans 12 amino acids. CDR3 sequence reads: CASSELRYEQYF. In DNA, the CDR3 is TGTGCCAGCAGCGAACTACGATACGAGCAGTACTTC.

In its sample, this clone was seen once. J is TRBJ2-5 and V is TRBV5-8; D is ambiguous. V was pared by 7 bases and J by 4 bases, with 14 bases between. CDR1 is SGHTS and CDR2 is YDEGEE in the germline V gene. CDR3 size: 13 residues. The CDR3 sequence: CASHSGLRETQYF. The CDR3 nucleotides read TGTGCCAGCCACAGTGGGTTGCGAGAGACCCAGTACTTC. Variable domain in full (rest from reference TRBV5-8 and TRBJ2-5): EAGVTQSPTHLIKTRGQQATLRCSPISGHTSVYWYQQALGLGLQFLLWYDEGEERNRGNFPPRFSGRQFPNYSSELNVNALELEDSALYLCASHSGLRETQYFGPGTRLLVL.

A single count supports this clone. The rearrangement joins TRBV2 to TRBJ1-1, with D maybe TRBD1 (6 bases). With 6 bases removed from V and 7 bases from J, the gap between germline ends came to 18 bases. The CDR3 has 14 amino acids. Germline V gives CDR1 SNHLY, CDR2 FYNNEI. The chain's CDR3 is CASRTDRYGGEAFF. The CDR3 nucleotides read TGTGCCAGCAGAACGGACAGATATGGGGGTGAAGCTTTCTTT.

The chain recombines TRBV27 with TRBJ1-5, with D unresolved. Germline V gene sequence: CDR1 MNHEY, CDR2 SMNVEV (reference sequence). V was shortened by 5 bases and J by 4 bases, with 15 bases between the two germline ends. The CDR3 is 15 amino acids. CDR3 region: CASSPLEGPNQPQHF. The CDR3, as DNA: TGTGCCAGCAGTCCACTCGAGGGTCCTAATCAGCCCCAGCATTTT.

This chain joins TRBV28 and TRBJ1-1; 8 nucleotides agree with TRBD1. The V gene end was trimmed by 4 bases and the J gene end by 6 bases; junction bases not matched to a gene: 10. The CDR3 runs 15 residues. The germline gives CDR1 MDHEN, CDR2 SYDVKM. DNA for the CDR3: TGTGCCAGCAGTTCATCAGGACAGGGAGAACCTGAAGCTTTCTTT. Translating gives CASSSSGQGEPEAFF. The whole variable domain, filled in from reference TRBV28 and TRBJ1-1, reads DVKVTQSSRYLVKRTGEKVFLECVQDMDHENMFWYRQDPGLGLRLIYFSYDVKMKEKGDIPEGYSVSREKKERFSLILESASTNQTSMYLCASSSSGQGEPEAFFGQGTRLTVV.

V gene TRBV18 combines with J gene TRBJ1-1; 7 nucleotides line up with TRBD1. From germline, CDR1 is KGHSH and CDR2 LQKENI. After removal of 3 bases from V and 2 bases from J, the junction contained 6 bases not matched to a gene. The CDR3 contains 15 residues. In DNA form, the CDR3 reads TGTGCCAGCTCACCCCGGGACAGCGTAAACACTGAAGCTTTCTTT. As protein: CASSPRDSVNTEAFF. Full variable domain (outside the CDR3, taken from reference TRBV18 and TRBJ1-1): NAGVMQNPRHLVRRRGQEARLRCSPMKGHSHVYWYRQLPEEGLKFMVYLQKENIIDESGMPKERFSAEFPKEGPSILRIQQVVRGDSAAYFCASSPRDSVNTEAFFGQGTRLTVV.

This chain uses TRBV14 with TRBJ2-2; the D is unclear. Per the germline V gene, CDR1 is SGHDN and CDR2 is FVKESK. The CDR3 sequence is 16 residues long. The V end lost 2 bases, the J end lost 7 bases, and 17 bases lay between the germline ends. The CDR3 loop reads CASSQTLQIGIGELFF. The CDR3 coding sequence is TGTGCCAGCAGCCAAACGTTACAGATTGGCATCGGGGAGCTGTTTTTT.

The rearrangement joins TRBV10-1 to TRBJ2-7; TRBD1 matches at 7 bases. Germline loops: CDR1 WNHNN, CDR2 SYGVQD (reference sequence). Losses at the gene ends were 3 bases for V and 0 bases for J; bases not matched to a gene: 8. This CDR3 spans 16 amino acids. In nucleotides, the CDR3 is TGCGCCAGCAGTGATTCCGGGACAGTGGACTCCTACGAGCAGTACTTC. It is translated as CASSDSGTVDSYEQYF.

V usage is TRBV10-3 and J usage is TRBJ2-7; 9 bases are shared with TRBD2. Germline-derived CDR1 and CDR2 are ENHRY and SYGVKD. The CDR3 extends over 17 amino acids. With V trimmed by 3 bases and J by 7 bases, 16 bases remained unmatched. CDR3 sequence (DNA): TGTGCCATCAGTGATGGGCTAGCGGGGCCCCAGACGGGGGAGCAGTACTTC. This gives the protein CAISDGLAGPQTGEQYF.

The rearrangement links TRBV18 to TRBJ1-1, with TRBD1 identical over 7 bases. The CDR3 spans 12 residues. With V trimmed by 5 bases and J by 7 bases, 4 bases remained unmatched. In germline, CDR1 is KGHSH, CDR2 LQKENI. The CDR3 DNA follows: TGTGCCAGCTCAAAGGGACAGTTTGAAGCTTTCTTT. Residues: CASSKGQFEAFF.

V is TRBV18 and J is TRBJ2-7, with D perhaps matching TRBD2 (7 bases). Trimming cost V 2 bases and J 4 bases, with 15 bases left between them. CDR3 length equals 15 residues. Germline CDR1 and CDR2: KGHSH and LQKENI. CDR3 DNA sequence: TGTGCCAGCTCACCAGGGGGCGGGAGTTGGTACGAGCAGTACTTC. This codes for CASSPGGGSWYEQYF.

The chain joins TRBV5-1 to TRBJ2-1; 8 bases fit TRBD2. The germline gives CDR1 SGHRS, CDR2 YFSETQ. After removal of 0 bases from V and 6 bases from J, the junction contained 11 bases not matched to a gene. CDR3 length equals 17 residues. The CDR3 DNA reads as TGCGCCAGCAGCTTGGCCATCACGAGCGGGAGTGGCAATGAGCAGTTCTTC. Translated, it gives CASSLAITSGSGNEQFF.

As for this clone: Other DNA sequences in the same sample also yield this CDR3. The CDR3 region is CASSLAAQETQYF. The CDR3 nucleotides read TGTGCCAGCAGCTTGGCAGCGCAAGAGACCCAGTACTTC. V is TRBV5-4 and J is TRBJ2-5; D call uncertain. The ends were cut back, 0 bases at V and 2 bases at J, with 5 bases in the middle. The germline V gene encodes CDR1 SGHNT and CDR2 YYREEE (reference sequence). There are 13 residues in the CDR3.

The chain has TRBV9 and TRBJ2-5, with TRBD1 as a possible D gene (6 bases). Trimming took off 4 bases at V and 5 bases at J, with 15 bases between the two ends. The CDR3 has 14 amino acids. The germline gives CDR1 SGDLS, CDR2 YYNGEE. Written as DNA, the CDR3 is TGTGCCAGCAGCCTGCACAGGGTTACGGAGACCCAGTACTTC. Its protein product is CASSLHRVTETQYF. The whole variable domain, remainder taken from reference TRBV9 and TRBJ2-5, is DSGVTQTPKHLITATGQRVTLRCSPRSGDLSVYWYQQSLDQGLQFLIQYYNGEERAKGNILERFSAQQFPDLHSELNLSSLELGDSALYFCASSLHRVTETQYFGPGTRLLVL.

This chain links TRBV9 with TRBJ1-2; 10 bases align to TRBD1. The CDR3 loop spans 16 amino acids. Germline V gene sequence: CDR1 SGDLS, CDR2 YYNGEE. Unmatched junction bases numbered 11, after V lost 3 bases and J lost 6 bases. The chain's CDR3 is CASSARRGQGVHGYTF. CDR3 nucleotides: TGTGCCAGCAGCGCACGCCGCGGACAGGGGGTTCATGGCTACACCTTC.

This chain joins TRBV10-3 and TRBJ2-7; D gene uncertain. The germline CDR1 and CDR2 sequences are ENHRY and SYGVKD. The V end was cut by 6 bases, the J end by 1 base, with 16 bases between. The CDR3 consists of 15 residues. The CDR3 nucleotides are TGTGCCATCAGCAAGGCCGGGCAATTTTCCTACGAGCAGTACTTC. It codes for CAISKAGQFSYEQYF.

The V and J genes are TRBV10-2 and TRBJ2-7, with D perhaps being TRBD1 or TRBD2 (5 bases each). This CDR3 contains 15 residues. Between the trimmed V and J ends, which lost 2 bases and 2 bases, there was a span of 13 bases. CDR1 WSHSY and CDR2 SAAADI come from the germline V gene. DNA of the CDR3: TGCGCCAGCAGTGAGAGGTCATGGGGGACCTACGAGCAGTACTTC. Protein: CASSERSWGTYEQYF.